This T cell receptor (beta chain) stems from a study of T cells in Graves' hyperthyroidism and ophthalmopathy. Amplification of TCR beta CDR3 regions was performed using RNA transcripts as template. HTBI primers drove first-round RT-PCR of the TCR CDR3. MiXCR, run by TCRdb on the multiplex PCR reads, gives a single entry per CDR3 protein. The sample holds 410,000 or so distinct CDR3 sequences; 14% to 15% are singletons and the top ten take roughly 13%. Exclusion criteria comprised uncontrolled infection, other autoimmune disease, pregnancy or lactation. General observations from the study: Ophthalmopathy got predicted by the model a median approximately 6.4 months before its onset. Most thyroid clonotypes expanded above 0.001 were also detected in blood.

This clonotype was seen repeatedly, ten times or more. The target antigen is unknown. The sample taken for sequencing was blood. The origin of this receptor is a man younger than 35 with Graves' ophthalmopathy.

In DNA form, the CDR3 reads TGTGCCAGTAGTATGGGGGACTATGGCTACACCTTC. It encodes CASSMGDYGYTF. The chain has TRBV19 and TRBJ1-2; perhaps TRBD1 as D (5 bases). V lost 3 bases to trimming and J lost 3 bases, with 5 bases between them. The V gene's germline CDR1 is LNHDA and CDR2 SQIVND (reference sequence). The CDR3 is made up of 12 amino acids.